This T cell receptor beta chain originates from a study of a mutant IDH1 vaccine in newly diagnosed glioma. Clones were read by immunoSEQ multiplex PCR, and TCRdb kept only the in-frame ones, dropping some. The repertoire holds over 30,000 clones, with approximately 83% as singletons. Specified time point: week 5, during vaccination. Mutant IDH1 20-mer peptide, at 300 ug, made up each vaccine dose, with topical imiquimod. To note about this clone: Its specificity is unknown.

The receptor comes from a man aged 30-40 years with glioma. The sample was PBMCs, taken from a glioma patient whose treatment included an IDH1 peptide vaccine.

Written as DNA, the CDR3 is TGCGCCAGCAGCCAGTGGGGAGGCGGTTACGAGCAGTACTTC. Amino acid sequence: CASSQWGGGYEQYF. The V and J genes are TRBV4-3 and TRBJ2-7; D is perhaps TRBD2 (6 bases). The V end was cut by 3 bases, the J end by 4 bases, with 13 bases between. This CDR3 comprises 14 residues. Germline CDR1 reads LGHNA; CDR2 reads YSLEER.